This T cell receptor (beta chain) was observed in a study of blood T cell repertoires in COVID-19. Study overall: Whether acute or convalescent, the COVID-19 samples came from the United States, Italy and Spain. The analysed material was cDNA or gDNA that came from T cells, B-cell-depleted T cells, or PBMCs.

V trimming: 3 bases; J trimming: 3 bases; junction bases outside the gene matches: 6. Germline V gene sequence: CDR1 SGDLS, CDR2 YYNGEE. The CDR3 spans 15 residues. The authors' processing: Reference gene primer amplification gave nucleated cell count estimates. Repertoires were generated with immunoSEQ multiplex PCR, while TCRdb's copy carries only in-frame clones and drops some. D and trimming were read from the DNA, whereas the V and J calls and clone size are those reported in that table. Of around 150,000 clones in the sample, around three quarters were seen once. The sequenced sample consisted of peripheral blood. The genes are TRBV9 and TRBJ1-2, with TRBD1 matching over 9 bases. This sequence originates from a man in his 60s with acute or convalescent COVID-19. CDR3 sequence (DNA): TGTGCCAGCAGCGCCCTCCGGGACAGGGACTATGGCTACACCTTC. Protein sequence: CASSALRDRDYGYTF. Supplemented by reference TRBV9 and TRBJ1-2, the full variable domain reads DSGVTQTPKHLITATGQRVTLRCSPRSGDLSVYWYQQSLDQGLQFLIQYYNGEERAKGNILERFSAQQFPDLHSELNLSSLELGDSALYFCASSALRDRDYGYTFGSGTRLTVV.